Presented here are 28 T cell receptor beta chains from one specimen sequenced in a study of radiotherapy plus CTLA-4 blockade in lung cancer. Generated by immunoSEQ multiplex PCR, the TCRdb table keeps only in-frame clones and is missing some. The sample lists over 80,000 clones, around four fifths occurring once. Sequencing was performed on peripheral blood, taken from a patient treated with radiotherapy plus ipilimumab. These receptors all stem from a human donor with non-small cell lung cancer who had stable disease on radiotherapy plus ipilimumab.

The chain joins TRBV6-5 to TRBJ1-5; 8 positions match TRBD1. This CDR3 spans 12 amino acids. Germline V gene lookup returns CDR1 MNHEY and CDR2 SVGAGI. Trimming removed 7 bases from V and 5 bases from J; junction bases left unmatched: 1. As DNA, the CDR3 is TGTGCCAGCAAGACAGGGGATCAGCCCCAGCATTTT. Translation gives CASKTGDQPQHF.

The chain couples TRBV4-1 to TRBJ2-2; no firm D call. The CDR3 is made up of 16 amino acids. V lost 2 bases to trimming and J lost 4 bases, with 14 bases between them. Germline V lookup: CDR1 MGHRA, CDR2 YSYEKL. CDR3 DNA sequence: TGCGCCAGCAGCCAATCCGTGGTATCGACCACCGGGGAGCTGTTTTTT. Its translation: CASSQSVVSTTGELFF.

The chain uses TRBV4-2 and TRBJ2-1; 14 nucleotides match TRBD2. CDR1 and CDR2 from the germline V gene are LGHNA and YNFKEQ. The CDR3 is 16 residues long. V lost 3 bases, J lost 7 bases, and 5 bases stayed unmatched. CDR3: CASSQATSGRGNEQFF. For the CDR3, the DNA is TGTGCCAGCAGCCAGGCGACTAGCGGGAGGGGGAATGAGCAGTTCTTC.

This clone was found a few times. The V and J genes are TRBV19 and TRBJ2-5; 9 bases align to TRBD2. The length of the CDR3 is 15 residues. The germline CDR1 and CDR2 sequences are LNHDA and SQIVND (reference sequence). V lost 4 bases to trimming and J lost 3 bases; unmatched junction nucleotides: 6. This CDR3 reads CASSTPGLAEETQYF. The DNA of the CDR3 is TGTGCCAGTAGTACCCCGGGACTAGCTGAAGAGACCCAGTACTTC.

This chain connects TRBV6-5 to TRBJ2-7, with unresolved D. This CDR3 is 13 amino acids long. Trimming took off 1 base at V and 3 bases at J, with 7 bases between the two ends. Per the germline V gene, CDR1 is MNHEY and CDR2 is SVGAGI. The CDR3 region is CASSYLKYYEQYF. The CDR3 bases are TGTGCCAGCAGTTACTTAAAGTACTACGAGCAGTACTTC.

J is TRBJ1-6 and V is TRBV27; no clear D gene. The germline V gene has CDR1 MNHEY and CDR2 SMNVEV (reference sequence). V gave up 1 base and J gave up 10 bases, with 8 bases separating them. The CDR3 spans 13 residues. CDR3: CASSLFGESPLHF. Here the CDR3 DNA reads TGTGCCAGCAGTTTATTCGGGGAATCACCCCTCCACTTT.

This CDR3 reads CATSLAGASTDTQYF. CDR3 coding DNA: TGTGCCACCAGCCTGGCCGGGGCTAGCACAGATACGCAGTATTTT. J is TRBJ2-3 and V is TRBV15; D may be TRBD1 or TRBD2 (5 bases each). The CDR3 is 15 residues long. Germline CDR1 is LNHNV and CDR2 is YYDKDF (reference sequence). V lost 5 bases and J lost 0, with 12 bases in between. Variable domain in full (rest from reference TRBV15 and TRBJ2-3): DAMVIQNPRYQVTQFGKPVTLSCSQTLNHNVMYWYQQKSSQAPKLLFHYYDKDFNNEADTPDNFQSRRPNTSFCFLDIRSPGLGDTAMYLCATSLAGASTDTQYFGPGTRLTVL.

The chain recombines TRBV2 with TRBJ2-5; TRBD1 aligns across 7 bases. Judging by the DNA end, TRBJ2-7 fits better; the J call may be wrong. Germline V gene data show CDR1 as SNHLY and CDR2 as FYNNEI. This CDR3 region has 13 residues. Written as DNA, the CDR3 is TGTGCCAGCAGTGTCGGCAGGGGGTACGAGCAGTACTTC. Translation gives CASSVGRGYEQYF.

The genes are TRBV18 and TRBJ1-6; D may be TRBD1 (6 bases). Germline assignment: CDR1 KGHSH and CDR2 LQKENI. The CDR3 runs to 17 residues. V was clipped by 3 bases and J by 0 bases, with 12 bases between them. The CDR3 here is CASSPAGESSYNSPLHF. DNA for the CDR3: TGTGCCAGCTCACCGGCAGGGGAGAGCTCCTATAATTCACCCCTCCACTTT.

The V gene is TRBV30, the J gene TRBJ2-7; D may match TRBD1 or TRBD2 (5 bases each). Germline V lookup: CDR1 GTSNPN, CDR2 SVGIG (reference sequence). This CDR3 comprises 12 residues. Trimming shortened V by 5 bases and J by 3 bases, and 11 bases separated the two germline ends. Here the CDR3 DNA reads TGTGCCTGGCACACTGGGGGCTACGAGCAGTACTTC. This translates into CAWHTGGYEQYF.

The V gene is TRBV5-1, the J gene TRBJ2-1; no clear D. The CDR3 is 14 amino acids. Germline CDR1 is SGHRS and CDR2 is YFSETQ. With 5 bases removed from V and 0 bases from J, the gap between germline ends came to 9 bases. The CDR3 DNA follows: TGCGCCAGCAGGGACCGAGCCTCCTACAATGAGCAGTTCTTC. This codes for CASRDRASYNEQFF.

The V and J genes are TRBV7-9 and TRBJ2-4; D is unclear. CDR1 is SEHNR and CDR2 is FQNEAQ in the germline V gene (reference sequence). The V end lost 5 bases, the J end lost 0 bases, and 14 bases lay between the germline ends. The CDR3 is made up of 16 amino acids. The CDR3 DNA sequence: TGTGCCAGCAGCCCCCCCACTCGGCTAGCCAAAAACATTCAGTACTTC. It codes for CASSPPTRLAKNIQYF.

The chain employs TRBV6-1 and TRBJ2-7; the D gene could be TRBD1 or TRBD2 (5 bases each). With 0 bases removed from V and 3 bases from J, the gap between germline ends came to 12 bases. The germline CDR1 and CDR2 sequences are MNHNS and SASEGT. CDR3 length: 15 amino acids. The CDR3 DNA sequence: TGTGCCAGCAGTGAAGCGTGGGGGATCTTCTACGAGCAGTACTTC. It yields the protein CASSEAWGIFYEQYF.

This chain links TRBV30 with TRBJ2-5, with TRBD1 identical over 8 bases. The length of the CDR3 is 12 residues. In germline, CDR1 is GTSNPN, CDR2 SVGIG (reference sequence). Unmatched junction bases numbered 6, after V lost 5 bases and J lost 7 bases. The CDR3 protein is CAWAGGSGTQYF. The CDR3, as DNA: TGTGCCTGGGCAGGGGGCTCAGGGACCCAGTACTTC.

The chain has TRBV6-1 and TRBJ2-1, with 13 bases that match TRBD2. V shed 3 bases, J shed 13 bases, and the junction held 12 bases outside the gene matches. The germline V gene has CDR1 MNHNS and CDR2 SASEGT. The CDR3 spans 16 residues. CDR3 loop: CASSDGLAGVLIYQFF. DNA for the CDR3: TGTGCCAGCAGTGACGGACTAGCGGGAGTCCTCATCTATCAGTTCTTC.

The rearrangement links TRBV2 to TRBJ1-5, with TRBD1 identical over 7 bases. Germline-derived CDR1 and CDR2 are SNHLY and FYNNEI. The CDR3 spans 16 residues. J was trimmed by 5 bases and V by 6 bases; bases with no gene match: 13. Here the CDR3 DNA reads TGTGCCAGCAGGGAACCAGGGGGACTCCTCGATCAGCCCCAGCATTTT. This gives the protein CASREPGGLLDQPQHF. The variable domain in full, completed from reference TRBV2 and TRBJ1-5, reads EPEVTQTPSHQVTQMGQEVILRCVPISNHLYFYWYRQILGQKVEFLVSFYNNEISEKSEIFDDQFSVERPDGSNFTLKIRSTKLEDSAMYFCASREPGGLLDQPQHFGDGTRLSIL.

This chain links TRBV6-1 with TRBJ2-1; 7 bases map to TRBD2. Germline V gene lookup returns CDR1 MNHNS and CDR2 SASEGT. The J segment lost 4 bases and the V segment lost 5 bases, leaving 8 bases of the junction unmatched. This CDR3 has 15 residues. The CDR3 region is CASSTERGRYNEQFF. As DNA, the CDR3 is TGTGCCAGCAGTACAGAGCGGGGTCGGTACAATGAGCAGTTCTTC.

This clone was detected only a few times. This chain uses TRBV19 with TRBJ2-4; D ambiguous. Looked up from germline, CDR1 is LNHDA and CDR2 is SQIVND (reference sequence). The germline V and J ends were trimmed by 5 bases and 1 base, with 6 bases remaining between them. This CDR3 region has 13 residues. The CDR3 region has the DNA TGTGCCAGTAGTCCCGGGGCCAAAAACATTCAGTACTTC. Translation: CASSPGAKNIQYF.

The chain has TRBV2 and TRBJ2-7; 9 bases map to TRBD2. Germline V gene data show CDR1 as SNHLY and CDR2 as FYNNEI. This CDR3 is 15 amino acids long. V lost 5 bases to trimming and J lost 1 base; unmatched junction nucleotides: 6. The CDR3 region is CASSQTAGGSYEQYF. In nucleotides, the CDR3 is TGTGCCAGCAGTCAGACAGCGGGGGGATCCTACGAGCAGTACTTC.

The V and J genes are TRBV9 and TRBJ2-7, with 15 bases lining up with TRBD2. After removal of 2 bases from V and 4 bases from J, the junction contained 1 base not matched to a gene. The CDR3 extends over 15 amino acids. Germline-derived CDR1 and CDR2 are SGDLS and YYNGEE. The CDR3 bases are TGTGCCAGCAGCGTCGGGACTAGCGGGAGGTACGAGCAGTACTTC. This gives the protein CASSVGTSGRYEQYF.

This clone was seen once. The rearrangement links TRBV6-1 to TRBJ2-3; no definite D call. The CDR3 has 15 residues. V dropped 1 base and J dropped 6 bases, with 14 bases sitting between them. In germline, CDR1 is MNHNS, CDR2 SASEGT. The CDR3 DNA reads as TGTGCCAGCAGTGAAGTTAGACCCAGGAAGGATACGCAGTATTTT. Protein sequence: CASSEVRPRKDTQYF.

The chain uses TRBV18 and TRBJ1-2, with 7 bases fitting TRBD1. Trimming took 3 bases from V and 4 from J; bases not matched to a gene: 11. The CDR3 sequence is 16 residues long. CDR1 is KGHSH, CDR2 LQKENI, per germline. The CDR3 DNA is TGTGCCAGCTCACCCTCACAGGGGCCAAACCCCTATGGCTACACCTTC. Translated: CASSPSQGPNPYGYTF.

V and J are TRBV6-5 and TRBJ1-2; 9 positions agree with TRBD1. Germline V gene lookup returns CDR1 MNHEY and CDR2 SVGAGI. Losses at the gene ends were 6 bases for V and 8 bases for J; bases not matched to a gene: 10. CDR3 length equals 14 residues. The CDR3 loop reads CASRTRQGGGGYTF. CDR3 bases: TGTGCCAGCAGGACAAGACAGGGGGGAGGAGGCTACACCTTC.

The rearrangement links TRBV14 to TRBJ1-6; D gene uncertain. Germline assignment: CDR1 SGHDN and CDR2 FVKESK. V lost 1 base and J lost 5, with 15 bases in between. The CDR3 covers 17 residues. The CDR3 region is CASSQVLTVTDNSPLHF. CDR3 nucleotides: TGTGCCAGCAGCCAAGTCCTTACGGTTACCGATAATTCACCCCTCCACTTT.

CDR3 DNA sequence: TGCGCCAGCAGCTTGACTTCAACTAATGAAAAACTGTTTTTT. Amino acids: CASSLTSTNEKLFF. This chain uses TRBV5-1 with TRBJ1-4, with unresolved D. V was shortened by 1 base and J by 0 bases, with 4 bases between the two germline ends. The CDR3 runs 14 residues. The germline V gene encodes CDR1 SGHRS and CDR2 YFSETQ.

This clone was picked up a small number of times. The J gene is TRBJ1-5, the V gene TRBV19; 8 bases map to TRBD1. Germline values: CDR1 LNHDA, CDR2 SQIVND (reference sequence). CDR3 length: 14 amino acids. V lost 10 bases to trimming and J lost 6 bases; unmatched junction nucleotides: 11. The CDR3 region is CATLGQGLFQPQHF. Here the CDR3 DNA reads TGTGCCACTCTAGGACAGGGTTTGTTTCAGCCCCAGCATTTT.

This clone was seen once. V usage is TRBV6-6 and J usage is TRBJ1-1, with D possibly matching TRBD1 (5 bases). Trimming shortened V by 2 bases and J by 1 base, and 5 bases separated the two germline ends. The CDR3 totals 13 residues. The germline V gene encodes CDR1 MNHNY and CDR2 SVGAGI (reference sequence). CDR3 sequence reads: CASSYGTNTEAFF. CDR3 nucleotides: TGTGCCAGCAGTTACGGGACGAACACTGAAGCTTTCTTT.

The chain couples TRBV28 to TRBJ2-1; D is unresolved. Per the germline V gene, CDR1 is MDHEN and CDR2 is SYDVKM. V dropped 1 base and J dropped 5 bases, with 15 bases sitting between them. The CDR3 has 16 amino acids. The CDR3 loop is CASSLLAAAGHNEQFF. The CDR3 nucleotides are TGTGCCAGCAGTTTATTGGCGGCAGCCGGACACAATGAGCAGTTCTTC.